The 24 T cell receptor beta chains reported below all come from one sample, sequenced in a study of shared clonotypes between healthy human individuals. Generated by immunoSEQ multiplex PCR, the TCRdb table keeps only in-frame clones and is missing some. The sample records about 2.2 million clones, about 92% being singletons. The naive CD8 fraction comprised CD45RO-negative cells positively selected for CCR7 and excluded terminally differentiated effector memory CD45RA+ cells. The sequenced sample was naive CD8+ T cells from PBMCs. These receptors were taken from a man between 18 and 29 years old in good health. Some clones in this sample may be carry-over from other donors' samples.

V is TRBV30 and J is TRBJ2-3; TRBD1 agrees at 8 bases. CDR3 size: 15 residues. The trim removed 3 bases at V and 4 bases at J, leaving 9 bases unmatched. CDR1 and CDR2 (germline): GTSNPN, SVGIG (reference sequence). The CDR3 protein is CAWSEGAGGPDTQYF. In DNA form, the CDR3 reads TGTGCCTGGAGCGAAGGGGCAGGGGGCCCAGATACGCAGTATTTT. Together with reference TRBV30 and TRBJ2-3, the CDR3 gives the full variable domain: SQTIHQWPATLVQPVGSPLSLECTVEGTSNPNLYWYRQAAGRGLQLLFYSVGIGQISSEVPQNLSASRPQDRQFILSSKKLLLSDSGFYLCAWSEGAGGPDTQYFGPGTRLTVL.

This clone was detected once. The chain employs TRBV27 and TRBJ1-4; perhaps TRBD1 as D (6 bases). Trimming removed 5 bases at V and 8 bases at J, with 21 bases between. The CDR3 totals 16 residues. The germline CDR1 and CDR2 sequences are MNHEY and SMNVEV (reference sequence). CDR3 in DNA: TGTGCCAGCAGTATACTCAGGGGAGACGATAGGGAAAAACTGTTTTTT. Translated, it gives CASSILRGDDREKLFF.

The rearrangement joins TRBV28 to TRBJ2-3, with 10 bases fitting TRBD2. Germline CDR1 reads MDHEN; CDR2 reads SYDVKM. This CDR3 region has 16 residues. J was trimmed by 4 bases and V by 2 bases; bases with no gene match: 6. CDR3 residues: CASSLRAGGGADTQYF. For the CDR3, the DNA is TGTGCCAGCAGTTTAAGAGCGGGAGGGGGAGCAGATACGCAGTATTTT.

CDR3 DNA: TGCGCCAGCAGCGGCGGGACTAGCGGATTAACAGATACGCAGTATTTT. Protein product: CASSGGTSGLTDTQYF. The genes are TRBV5-1 and TRBJ2-3; 11 bases are a match to TRBD2. J gave up 3 bases and V 4 bases, and 7 bases lay outside the gene matches. The CDR3 length is 16 residues. From germline, CDR1 is SGHRS and CDR2 YFSETQ.

The count of this clone is one. V is TRBV7-9 and J is TRBJ1-6, with TRBD1 as a possible D gene (5 bases). The CDR3 spans 17 residues. Trimming cost V 4 bases and J 8 bases, with 21 bases left between them. CDR1 and CDR2 from the germline V gene are SEHNR and FQNEAQ (reference sequence). The CDR3 protein is CASSSPLYQGRDSPLHF. CDR3 nucleotides: TGTGCCAGCAGCTCACCCCTGTATCAGGGACGGGATTCACCCCTCCACTTT.

The CDR3 sequence is CAISRGRGEKLFF. The CDR3 DNA is TGTGCCATCAGCAGGGGTCGTGGCGAAAAACTGTTTTTT. The chain is built from TRBV10-3 and TRBJ1-4; TRBD1 is a possible D gene (6 bases). The length of the CDR3 is 13 residues. The V end was cut by 6 bases, the J end by 8 bases, with 13 bases between. Germline loops: CDR1 ENHRY, CDR2 SYGVKD.

The gene calls are TRBV5-1 and TRBJ1-1; D not certain. V was shortened by 2 bases and J by 1 base, with 6 bases between the two germline ends. The CDR3 has 13 residues. Germline CDR1 and CDR2: SGHRS and YFSETQ. The CDR3 sequence is CASSFGANTEAFF. In nucleotides, the CDR3 is TGCGCCAGCAGCTTCGGCGCGAACACTGAAGCTTTCTTT.

This clone was picked up one time. The chain combines TRBV6-5 with TRBJ1-1; D gene unclear. CDR3 size: 14 residues. V was cut by 5 bases and J by 6 bases, with 16 bases left in between. Germline V lookup: CDR1 MNHEY, CDR2 SVGAGI. CDR3 sequence reads: CASSRQPRAPEAFF. The CDR3 coding sequence is TGTGCCAGCAGTCGTCAACCAAGGGCCCCTGAAGCTTTCTTT.

V is TRBV7-2 and J is TRBJ2-2, with unresolved D. V was clipped by 0 bases and J by 0 bases, with 8 bases between them. The CDR3 is made up of 16 amino acids. Germline CDR1 and CDR2: SGHTA and FQGNSA. CDR3 protein: CASSLATAANTGELFF. The CDR3 DNA follows: TGTGCCAGCAGCTTAGCGACGGCAGCGAACACCGGGGAGCTGTTTTTT.

V and J are TRBV7-9 and TRBJ2-5, with D possibly TRBD2 on 5 matching bases. CDR1 is SEHNR and CDR2 is FQNEAQ in the germline V gene (reference sequence). V lost 7 bases and J lost 0, with 15 bases in between. The CDR3 has 15 residues. The chain's CDR3 is CASTSPLGDQETQYF. CDR3 DNA: TGTGCCAGCACCTCCCCCTTGGGAGACCAAGAGACCCAGTACTTC.

The gene calls are TRBV28 and TRBJ1-2; 7 nucleotides agree with TRBD1. Germline loops: CDR1 MDHEN, CDR2 SYDVKM. V lost 4 bases, J lost 8 bases, and 10 bases stayed unmatched. The CDR3 covers 14 residues. The CDR3 reads CASSSRFDRDGYTF. CDR3 DNA sequence: TGTGCCAGCAGTTCCCGATTCGACAGGGACGGCTACACCTTC.

In DNA form, the CDR3 reads TGTGCCAGCAGCCGACAGGGGCCACACGAGCAGTACTTC. Translation gives CASSRQGPHEQYF. The rearrangement joins TRBV28 to TRBJ2-7; 8 bases are a match to TRBD1. The CDR3 sequence is 13 residues long. Unmatched junction bases numbered 6, after V lost 6 bases and J lost 5 bases. CDR1 is MDHEN, CDR2 SYDVKM, per germline.

The DNA of the CDR3 is TGTGCCAGTAGTGTTAGCTACGGCGACACCGGGGAGCTGTTTTTT. This gives the protein CASSVSYGDTGELFF. This rearrangement joins TRBV19 to TRBJ2-2, with D hard to call. The CDR3 sequence is 15 residues long. V lost 5 bases to trimming and J lost 3 bases, with 13 bases between them. Germline V lookup: CDR1 LNHDA, CDR2 SQIVND (reference sequence).

V is TRBV19 and J is TRBJ1-4; 10 nucleotides align to TRBD1. V shed 5 bases, J shed 5 bases, and the junction held 2 bases outside the gene matches. This CDR3 has 14 residues. The V gene's germline CDR1 is LNHDA and CDR2 SQIVND (reference sequence). The CDR3: CASSLGQGNEKLFF. DNA of the CDR3: TGTGCCAGTAGTTTGGGACAGGGGAATGAAAAACTGTTTTTT. The variable domain in full, with the rest retrieved from reference TRBV19 and TRBJ1-4, is DGGITQSPKYLFRKEGQNVTLSCEQNLNHDAMYWYRQDPGQGLRLIYYSQIVNDFQKGDIAEGYSVSREKKESFPLTVTSAQKNPTAFYLCASSLGQGNEKLFFGSGTQLSVL.

This chain connects TRBV4-3 to TRBJ2-7; D might be TRBD1 (5 bases). The CDR3 runs 19 residues. The germline V and J ends were trimmed by 0 bases and 0 bases, with 21 bases remaining between them. Germline V CDR1 and CDR2: LGHNA, YSLEER. CDR3 amino acids: CASSQDMPFDRPLSYEQYF. In DNA, the CDR3 is TGCGCCAGCAGCCAAGATATGCCTTTTGACAGACCACTCTCCTACGAGCAGTACTTC.

V gene TRBV28 combines with J gene TRBJ2-1; 7 nucleotides agree with TRBD2. Germline CDR1 MDHEN, CDR2 SYDVKM. The CDR3 is 19 amino acids. With V trimmed by 7 bases and J by 0 bases, 18 bases remained unmatched. The DNA of the CDR3 is TGTGCCAGCACCCACATAGGACTAGTAGGGGACCACTCCTACAATGAGCAGTTCTTC. It codes for CASTHIGLVGDHSYNEQFF.

The chain employs TRBV7-8 and TRBJ2-2; unclear D gene. CDR3 length: 12 amino acids. V lost 3 bases and J lost 8, with 7 bases in between. Germline V gives CDR1 SGHVS, CDR2 FQNEAQ. The CDR3 DNA sequence: TGTGCCAGCAGCTTTCAGGCTGGGGAGCTGTTTTTT. Translating gives CASSFQAGELFF. The whole variable domain, filled in from reference TRBV7-8 and TRBJ2-2, reads GAGVSQSPRYKVAKRGQDVALRCDPISGHVSLFWYQQALGQGPEFLTYFQNEAQLDKSGLPSDRFFAERPEGSVSTLKIQRTQQEDSAVYLCASSFQAGELFFGEGSRLTVL.

The chain couples TRBV7-2 to TRBJ2-7; a possible D gene is TRBD2 (6 bases). Deletions cut 2 bases from V and 6 bases from J, with 14 bases between. There are 14 residues in the CDR3. Germline lookup yields CDR1 SGHTA and CDR2 FQGNSA. CDR3 sequence: CASSLHGWGVEQYF. CDR3 bases: TGTGCCAGCAGCTTACATGGGTGGGGGGTCGAGCAGTACTTC. Based on the CDR3 plus reference TRBV7-2 and TRBJ2-7, the full variable domain is GAGVSQSPSNKVTEKGKDVELRCDPISGHTALYWYRQSLGQGLEFLIYFQGNSAPDKSGLPSDRFSAERTGGSVSTLTIQRTQQEDSAVYLCASSLHGWGVEQYFGPGTRLTVT.

The gene calls are TRBV10-3 and TRBJ2-3; 11 bases are shared with TRBD2. The CDR3 runs 16 residues. The germline CDR1 and CDR2 sequences are ENHRY and SYGVKD. V dropped 4 bases and J dropped 3; count of bases not matched to a gene: 6. CDR3 region: CAISALAGVGTDTQYF. The CDR3 bases are TGTGCCATCAGTGCACTAGCGGGAGTAGGGACAGATACGCAGTATTTT.

The chain has TRBV7-9 and TRBJ2-7; D uncertain. The germline gives CDR1 SEHNR, CDR2 FQNEAQ (reference sequence). V was shortened by 1 base and J by 3 bases, with 7 bases between the two germline ends. CDR3 length: 13 residues. The CDR3 sequence is CASSLDLRYEQYF. The CDR3 DNA follows: TGTGCCAGCAGCTTAGACTTACGCTACGAGCAGTACTTC.

This chain connects TRBV5-1 to TRBJ1-2, with a tentative D call TRBD1 (6 bases). V shed 2 bases and J shed 8 bases, with 19 bases lying between them. CDR1 SGHRS and CDR2 YFSETQ come from the germline V gene. This CDR3 spans 15 amino acids. The CDR3: CASSFLPGGAGGYTF. DNA for the CDR3: TGCGCCAGCAGCTTCCTACCCGGGGGGGCAGGAGGCTACACCTTC.

This chain connects TRBV11-2 to TRBJ1-2; 9 bases line up with TRBD1. Germline V gives CDR1 SGHAT, CDR2 FQNNGV. CDR3 length: 15 residues. With 0 bases clipped from V and 2 bases from J, the junction kept 1 base outside the gene matches. CDR3 sequence reads: CASSLDGQGNYGYTF. CDR3 bases: TGTGCCAGCAGCTTAGATGGACAGGGGAACTATGGCTACACCTTC.

The chain couples TRBV7-9 to TRBJ1-4, with D possibly TRBD1 on 6 matching bases. V was pared by 1 base and J by 7 bases, with 16 bases between. Germline V CDR1 and CDR2: SEHNR, FQNEAQ (reference sequence). This CDR3 spans 16 amino acids. As DNA, the CDR3 is TGTGCCAGCAGCTTAGAGTCAGTTGTCAGGGGTGAAAAACTGTTTTTT. This sequence encodes CASSLESVVRGEKLFF.

V is TRBV6-5 and J is TRBJ2-7; TRBD1 is a possible D gene (5 bases). This CDR3 spans 13 amino acids. Germline V CDR1 and CDR2: MNHEY, SVGAGI. Trimming shortened V by 8 bases and J by 5 bases, and 16 bases separated the two germline ends. The chain's CDR3 is CASSARVFHEQYF. CDR3 DNA sequence: TGTGCCAGCTCGGCCAGGGTCTTTCACGAGCAGTACTTC.